This TCR beta chain originates from a study of blood T cell repertoires in COVID-19. Libraries were prepared by immunoSEQ multiplex PCR; TCRdb keeps only in-frame clonotypes and omits some of them. This table has about 170,000 clones, 84% appearing once. CDR3 length: 15 residues. Between the trimmed V and J ends, which lost 0 bases and 4 bases, there was a span of 10 bases. The V gene's germline CDR1 is SGHNT and CDR2 YENEEA. Sequenced material: peripheral blood. This rearrangement joins TRBV11-3 to TRBJ2-1, with a weak D call TRBD2 (6 bases). This clonotype was sampled from a middle-aged man who had recovered from COVID-19. CDR3 coding DNA: TGTGCCAGCAGCTTAGACGGGAGTGGGTACAATGAGCAGTTCTTC. Protein sequence: CASSLDGSGYNEQFF.